This TCR beta chain was recorded in a study of CD8 T cells in ankylosing spondylitis. Overall study findings and caveats: The authors reported significant enrichment of disease-linked clones in matched ankylosing spondylitis synovial fluid.

TCRdb redid the calling of the 5' RACE reads with MiXCR, one entry per CDR3 protein. The table lists roughly 40,000 distinct CDR3 sequences, around 3.8% of them singletons. This clonotype was seen at least ten times. No antigen is known for it. V trimming: 2 bases; J trimming: 7 bases; junction bases outside the gene matches: 8. The CDR3 has 16 amino acids. Germline assignment: CDR1 SGDLS and CDR2 YYNGEE. The specimen sequenced was blood, either unsorted or a sorted T cell fraction (not recorded which). The chain carries TRBV9 and TRBJ2-1; 11 bases map to TRBD2. The sequence came from a female donor with ankylosing spondylitis or in good health (not recorded which). This CDR3 reads CASSVGLASGGNEQFF. The CDR3 coding sequence is TGTGCCAGCAGCGTGGGTTTGGCTAGCGGGGGGAATGAGCAGTTCTTC.